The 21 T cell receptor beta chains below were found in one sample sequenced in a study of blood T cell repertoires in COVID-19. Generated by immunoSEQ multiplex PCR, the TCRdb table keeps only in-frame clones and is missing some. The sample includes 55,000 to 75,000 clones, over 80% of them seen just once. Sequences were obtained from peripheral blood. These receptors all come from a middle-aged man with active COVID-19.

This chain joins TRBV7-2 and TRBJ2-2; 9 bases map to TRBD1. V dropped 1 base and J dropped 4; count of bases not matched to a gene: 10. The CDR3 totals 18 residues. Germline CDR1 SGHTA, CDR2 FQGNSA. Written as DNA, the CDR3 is TGTGCCAGCAGCTTAGTTAGCACAGGGGGCCTTTTCACCGGGGAGCTGTTTTTT. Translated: CASSLVSTGGLFTGELFF.

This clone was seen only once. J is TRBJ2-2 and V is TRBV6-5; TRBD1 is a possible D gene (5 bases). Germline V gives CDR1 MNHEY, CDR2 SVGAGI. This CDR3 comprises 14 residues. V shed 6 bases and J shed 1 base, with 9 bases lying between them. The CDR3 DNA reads TGTGCCAGCAGCTCTCAGGGGAACACCGGGGAGCTGTTTTTT. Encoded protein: CASSSQGNTGELFF.

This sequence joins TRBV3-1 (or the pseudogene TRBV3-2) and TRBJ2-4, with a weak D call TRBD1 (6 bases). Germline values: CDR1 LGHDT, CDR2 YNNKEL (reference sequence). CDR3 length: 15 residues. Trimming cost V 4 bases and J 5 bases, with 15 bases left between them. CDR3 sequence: CASSRDRKGENIQYF. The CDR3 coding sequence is TGTGCCAGCAGCCGGGATCGAAAGGGGGAAAACATTCAGTACTTC.

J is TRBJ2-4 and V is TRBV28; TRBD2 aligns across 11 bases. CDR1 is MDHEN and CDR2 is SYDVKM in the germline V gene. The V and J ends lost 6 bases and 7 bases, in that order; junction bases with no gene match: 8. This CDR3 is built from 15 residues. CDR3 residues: CASSQTSGALNIQYF. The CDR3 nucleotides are TGTGCCAGCAGCCAGACTAGCGGGGCGCTCAACATTCAGTACTTC.

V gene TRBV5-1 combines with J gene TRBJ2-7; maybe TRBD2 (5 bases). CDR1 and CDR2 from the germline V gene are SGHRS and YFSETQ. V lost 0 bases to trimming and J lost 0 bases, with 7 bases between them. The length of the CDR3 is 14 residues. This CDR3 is CASSLVAGSYEQYF. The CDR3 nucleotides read TGCGCCAGCAGCTTGGTCGCGGGCTCCTACGAGCAGTACTTC.

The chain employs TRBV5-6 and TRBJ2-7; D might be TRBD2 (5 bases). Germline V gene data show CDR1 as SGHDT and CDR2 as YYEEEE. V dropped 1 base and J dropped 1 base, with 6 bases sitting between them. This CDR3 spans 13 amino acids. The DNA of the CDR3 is TGTGCCAGCAGCTTGCGAGGGTCCTACGAGCAGTACTTC. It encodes CASSLRGSYEQYF.

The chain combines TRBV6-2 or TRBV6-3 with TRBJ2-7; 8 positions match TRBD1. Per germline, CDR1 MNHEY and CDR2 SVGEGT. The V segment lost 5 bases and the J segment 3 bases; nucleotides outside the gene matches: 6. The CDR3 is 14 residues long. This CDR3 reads CASSRQGRNYEQYF. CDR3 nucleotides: TGTGCCAGCAGTCGACAGGGGAGGAACTACGAGCAGTACTTC.

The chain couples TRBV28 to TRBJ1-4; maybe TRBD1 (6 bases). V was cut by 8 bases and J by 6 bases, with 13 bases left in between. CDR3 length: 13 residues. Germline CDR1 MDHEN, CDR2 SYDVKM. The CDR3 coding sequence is TGTGCCAGCTGGGGGGGCTATGATGAAAAACTGTTTTTT. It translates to CASWGGYDEKLFF.

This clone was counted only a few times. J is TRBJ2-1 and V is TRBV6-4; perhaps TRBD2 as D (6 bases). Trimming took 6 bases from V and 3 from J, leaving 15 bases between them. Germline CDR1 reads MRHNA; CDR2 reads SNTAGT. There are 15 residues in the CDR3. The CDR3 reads CASSATGGGYNEQFF. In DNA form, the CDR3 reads TGTGCCAGCAGCGCAACCGGGGGAGGCTACAATGAGCAGTTCTTC.

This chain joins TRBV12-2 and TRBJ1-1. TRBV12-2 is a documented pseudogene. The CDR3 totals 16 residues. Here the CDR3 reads CASRLKPEVQHAEAFF. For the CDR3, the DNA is TGTGCAAGTCGCTTAAAGCCGGAGGTGCAGCACGCTGAAGCTTTCTTT.

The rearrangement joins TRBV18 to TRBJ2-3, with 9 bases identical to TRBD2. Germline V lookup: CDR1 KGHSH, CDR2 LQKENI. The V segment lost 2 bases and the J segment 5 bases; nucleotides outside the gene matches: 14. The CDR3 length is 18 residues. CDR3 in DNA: TGTGCCAGCTCACCATCACTTGCTGCGGGAGGGCGGAAAGATACGCAGTATTTT. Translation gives CASSPSLAAGGRKDTQYF.

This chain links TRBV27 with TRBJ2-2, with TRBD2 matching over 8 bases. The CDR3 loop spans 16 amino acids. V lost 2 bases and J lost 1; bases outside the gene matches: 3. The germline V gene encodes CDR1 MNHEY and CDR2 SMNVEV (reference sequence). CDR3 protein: CASSLKLAVNTGELFF. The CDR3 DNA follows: TGTGCCAGCAGTTTAAAACTAGCGGTGAACACCGGGGAGCTGTTTTTT.

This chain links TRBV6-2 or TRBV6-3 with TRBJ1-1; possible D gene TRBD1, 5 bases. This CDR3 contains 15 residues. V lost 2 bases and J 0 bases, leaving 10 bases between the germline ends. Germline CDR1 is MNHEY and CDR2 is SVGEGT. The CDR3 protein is CASSYRQLMNTEAFF. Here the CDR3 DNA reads TGTGCCAGCAGTTACCGACAGCTCATGAACACTGAAGCTTTCTTT.

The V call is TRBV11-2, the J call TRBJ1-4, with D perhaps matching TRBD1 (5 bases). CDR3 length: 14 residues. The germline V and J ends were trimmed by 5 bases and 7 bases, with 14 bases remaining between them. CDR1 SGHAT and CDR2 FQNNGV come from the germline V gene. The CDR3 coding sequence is TGTGCCAGCAGCCCTGGGACTCGGGGTGAAAAACTGTTTTTT. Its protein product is CASSPGTRGEKLFF.

The CDR3 reads CASSHIVENIQYF. For the CDR3, the DNA is TGTGCCAGCAGTCACATTGTGGAAAACATTCAGTACTTC. V gene TRBV28 combines with J gene TRBJ2-4, with D hard to call. Germline V gene data show CDR1 as MDHEN and CDR2 as SYDVKM. The ends were cut back, 5 bases at V and 5 bases at J, with 10 bases in the middle. The CDR3 has 13 residues.

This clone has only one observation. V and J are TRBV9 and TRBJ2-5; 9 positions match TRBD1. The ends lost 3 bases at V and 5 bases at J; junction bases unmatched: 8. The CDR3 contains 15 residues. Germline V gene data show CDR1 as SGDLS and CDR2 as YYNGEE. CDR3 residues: CASSAYRGLGETQYF. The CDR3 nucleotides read TGTGCCAGCAGCGCTTACAGGGGGCTCGGGGAGACCCAGTACTTC.

This CDR3 is CASSLAKGLAGGETQYF. CDR3 nucleotides: TGTGCCAGCAGCTTAGCGAAGGGACTAGCGGGAGGTGAGACCCAGTACTTC. This chain connects TRBV7-9 to TRBJ2-5; 15 bases are a match to TRBD2. Germline CDR1 is SEHNR and CDR2 is FQNEAQ (reference sequence). With V trimmed by 0 bases and J by 5 bases, 4 bases remained unmatched. CDR3 size: 17 residues.

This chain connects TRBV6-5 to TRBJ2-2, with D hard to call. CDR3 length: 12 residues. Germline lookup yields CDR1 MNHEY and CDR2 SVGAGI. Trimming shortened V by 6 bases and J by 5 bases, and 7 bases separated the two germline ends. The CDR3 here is CASRPATGELFF. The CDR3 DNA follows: TGTGCCAGCAGGCCAGCGACCGGGGAGCTGTTTTTT.

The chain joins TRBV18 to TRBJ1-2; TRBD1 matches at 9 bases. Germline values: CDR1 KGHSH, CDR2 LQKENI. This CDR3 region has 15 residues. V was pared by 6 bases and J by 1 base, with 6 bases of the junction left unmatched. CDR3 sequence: CASSYPGQGNYGYTF. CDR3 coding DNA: TGTGCCAGCTCCTACCCGGGACAGGGTAACTATGGCTACACCTTC.

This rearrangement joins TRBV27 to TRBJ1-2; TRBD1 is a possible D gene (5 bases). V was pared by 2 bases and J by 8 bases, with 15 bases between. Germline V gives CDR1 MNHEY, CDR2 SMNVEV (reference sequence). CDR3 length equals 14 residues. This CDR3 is CASSLVRGGEGYTF. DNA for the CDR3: TGTGCCAGCAGTTTAGTGAGGGGAGGGGAAGGCTACACCTTC.

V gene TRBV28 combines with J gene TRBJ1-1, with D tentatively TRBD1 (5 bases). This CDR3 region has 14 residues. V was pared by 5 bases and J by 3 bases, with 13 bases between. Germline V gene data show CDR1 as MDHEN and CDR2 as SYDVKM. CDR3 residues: CASSVTERYTEAFF. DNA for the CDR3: TGTGCCAGCAGTGTGACAGAAAGGTACACTGAAGCTTTCTTT. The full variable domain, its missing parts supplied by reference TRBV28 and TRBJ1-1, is DVKVTQSSRYLVKRTGEKVFLECVQDMDHENMFWYRQDPGLGLRLIYFSYDVKMKEKGDIPEGYSVSREKKERFSLILESASTNQTSMYLCASSVTERYTEAFFGQGTRLTVV.